The source of this TCR beta chain is a study of regulatory T cells in long-lasting Graves disease. For the study at large: The study enrolled newly diagnosed Graves' patients on antithyroid drugs under 3 months.

General study results and limits: Accuracy may have suffered from the small sample size. Repertoires from persistent disease leaned toward TRBV28, TRBJ1-2 and TRBJ2-5.

CDR1 and CDR2 (germline): SGDLS, YYNGEE. V was clipped by 4 bases and J by 3 bases; unmatched bases: 7. The CDR3 is 14 amino acids. As to time point: newly diagnosed GD, antithyroid drugs for less than 3 months. From PBMCs, RNA was extracted and then used to make the TCR library. Doctors identified Graves' disease using the American Thyroid Association guidelines. As regards this clonotype: Its antigen is not identified.

Arm-PCR of CDR3 regions and iRepertoire HTBI primers were the basis on which TCR beta libraries were built. TCRdb re-called the multiplex PCR reads through MiXCR, storing one row per CDR3 protein. There are about 450,000 distinct CDR3 sequences in the sample; 16% occur only once, and about 10% lies in the top ten. These data were also reused for a study on T cells in Graves' hyperthyroidism and ophthalmopathy.

The clonotype was recovered from a woman aged 30 to 39 with Graves disease. The starting material was peripheral blood mononuclear cells (PBMCs), obtained at new diagnosis, from a patient treated with antithyroid drugs. The rearrangement uses TRBV9 and TRBJ2-7; 7 bases agree with TRBD2. The CDR3 sequence is CASSPPLADYEQYF. The CDR3 region has the DNA TGTGCCAGCAGCCCACCCCTAGCGGACTACGAGCAGTACTTC.